This T cell receptor beta chain stems from a study of T cell responses to AZD1222 COVID-19 vaccine. Libraries were prepared by immunoSEQ multiplex PCR; TCRdb keeps only in-frame clonotypes and omits some of them. The sample lists roughly 200,000 clones, just over 90% occurring once. The CDR3 totals 14 residues. The trim removed 4 bases at V and 9 bases at J, leaving 5 bases unmatched. The germline V gene encodes CDR1 SGHTA and CDR2 FQGTGA. Second-dose recipients at about 4 or about 12 weeks were treated as one pooled group. Whole-study results and caveats: Donors in the cohort were predominantly white British and more often female, and clonal diversity was possibly underestimated. Distributed over spike, vaccine-associated CD4 TCRs predominated at 160-218 and 743-854.

Note on this clone: Its antigen is as yet unknown.

This specimen consisted of peripheral blood, obtained 28 days after the second AZD1222 dose. The TCR originated in an adult who received the AZD1222 COVID-19 vaccine. J is TRBJ2-1 and V is TRBV7-3, with 11 bases matching TRBD1. CDR3 in amino acids: CASSSGQGAAEQFF. The CDR3 DNA follows: TGTGCCAGCAGCTCCGGACAGGGGGCAGCTGAGCAGTTCTTC.